This TCR beta chain was documented in a study of T cells in Graves' hyperthyroidism and ophthalmopathy. Findings of the study overall: Blood held most thyroid clonotypes expanded above 0.001 frequency. Stable hyperthyroidism and ophthalmopathy were separated using 13 V-J signatures.

Any patient presenting with uncontrolled infection, other autoimmune disease, pregnancy or lactation was left out. This clonotype has more than one count but fewer than ten. Its matching antigen is unknown. The source material, RNA transcripts, was used to amplify TCR beta CDR3 regions. A first-round RT-PCR of the TCR CDR3 used the HTBI primer set. TCRdb reprocessed the multiplex PCR reads with MiXCR, giving one entry per CDR3 protein. This table has around 520,000 distinct CDR3 sequences, less than 15% appearing once. Germline V gene data show CDR1 as MGHRA and CDR2 as YSYEKL. The trim removed 3 bases at V and 0 bases at J, leaving 1 base unmatched. The CDR3 length is 15 residues.

The sequence was obtained from a woman aged 40 to 50 with Graves' hyperthyroidism. The V and J genes are TRBV4-1 and TRBJ2-7; 11 nucleotides line up with TRBD2. The sequencing sample was made of blood. The CDR3 here is CASSHTSGSSYEQYF. In nucleotides, the CDR3 is TGCGCCAGCAGCCATACTAGCGGGAGCTCCTACGAGCAGTACTTC.